Below, 18 T cell receptor beta chains from the same sample are listed, as sequenced in a study of T cell responses to AZD1222 COVID-19 vaccine (dated by TCRdb to the early 2020s). Receptor amplification or capture employed the immunoSEQ multiplex PCR assay. Entries here come from immuneACCESS through TCRdb and include only in-frame sequences with V and J called. Some clones fail to appear in such tables; in the studies checked, an unresolved V gene covers under half of the shortfall, and the cause of the remainder is unknown. Present in this sample are about 140,000 clones, around 87% of which were seen just once. Around 1.6% of the sample is taken by the ten largest. The time point label on this specimen signifies: baseline before first vaccination. This specimen was peripheral blood, taken on day 0 of AZD1222 vaccination. Receptor source: an adult in good health.

The V call is TRBV10-1, the J call TRBJ2-6; 12 nucleotides agree with TRBD1. With 4 bases clipped from V and 1 base from J, the junction kept 2 bases outside the gene matches. Germline CDR1 WNHNN, CDR2 SYGVQD (reference sequence). This CDR3 is 17 amino acids long. The CDR3 bases are TGCGCCAGCAGTGCGGGACAGGGGGCTTCTGGGGCCAACGTCCTGACTTTC. Translation: CASSAGQGASGANVLTF.

The gene calls are TRBV4-1 and TRBJ1-2; 8 bases fit TRBD1. Trimming cost V 4 bases and J 6 bases; bases outside gene matches: 4. CDR1 is MGHRA, CDR2 YSYEKL, per germline. This CDR3 spans 13 amino acids. The CDR3 DNA sequence: TGCGCCAGCAGCCGCCTGACAGGGGATGGCTACACCTTC. Protein sequence: CASSRLTGDGYTF.

The V and J genes are TRBV13 and TRBJ1-2; a weak D match, TRBD1 (6 bases). CDR1 is PRHDT and CDR2 is FYEKMQ in the germline V gene (reference sequence). V lost 1 base, J lost 8 bases, and 20 bases lay in between. This CDR3 has 16 residues. CDR3 coding DNA: TGTGCCAGCAGCTTAGCGAGAAGGGGGGGAACTGAGGGCTACACCTTC. This sequence encodes CASSLARRGGTEGYTF.

The genes are TRBV7-8 and TRBJ2-3, with D uncertain. This CDR3 is 12 amino acids long. CDR1 and CDR2 (germline): SGHVS, FQNEAQ. V dropped 0 bases and J dropped 8 bases, with 6 bases sitting between them. The CDR3 here is CASSLAAVTQYF. Here the CDR3 DNA reads TGTGCCAGCAGCTTAGCTGCTGTTACGCAGTATTTT.

V gene TRBV11-3 combines with J gene TRBJ2-3, with D perhaps being TRBD1 or TRBD2 (5 bases each). The germline V and J ends were trimmed by 6 bases and 2 bases, with 6 bases remaining between them. In germline, CDR1 is SGHNT, CDR2 YENEEA. The CDR3 has 12 amino acids. CDR3 protein: CASRGDTDTQYF. In DNA, the CDR3 is TGTGCCAGCAGGGGGGACACAGATACGCAGTATTTT.

This chain links TRBV6-5 with TRBJ2-2, with D perhaps TRBD1 or TRBD2 (5 bases each). The germline V gene encodes CDR1 MNHEY and CDR2 SVGAGI. V shed 8 bases and J shed 9 bases, with 13 bases lying between them. CDR3 length: 12 residues. The CDR3 here is CASRDLGRELFF. CDR3 nucleotide sequence: TGTGCCAGCCGGGACCTTGGGCGGGAGCTGTTTTTT.

This clone was seen a single time. The genes are TRBV10-2 and TRBJ2-7, with TRBD1 matching 7 bases. The CDR3 has 13 amino acids. Germline V lookup: CDR1 WSHSY, CDR2 SAAADI. V was clipped by 9 bases and J by 1 base; unmatched bases: 6. The CDR3 DNA is TGCGCCAGATGCCCGGGACAGTCCTACGAGCAGTACTTC. Its protein product is CARCPGQSYEQYF.

The chain carries TRBV3-1 (or the pseudogene TRBV3-2) and TRBJ1-1; D is unresolved. CDR3 length: 15 residues. Germline V CDR1 and CDR2: LGHDT, YNNKEL (reference sequence). V was shortened by 4 bases and J by 0 bases, with 12 bases between the two germline ends. CDR3 sequence reads: CASSPVLGLNTEAFF. CDR3 in DNA: TGTGCCAGCAGCCCCGTCTTGGGTCTGAACACTGAAGCTTTCTTT.

The J gene is TRBJ1-2, the V gene TRBV7-2; TRBD1 matches 7 bases. This CDR3 comprises 14 residues. The trim removed 4 bases at V and 7 bases at J, leaving 9 bases unmatched. CDR1 SGHTA and CDR2 FQGNSA come from the germline V gene. The CDR3: CASSSEQGIGGYTF. CDR3 bases: TGTGCCAGCAGCTCAGAACAGGGGATCGGTGGCTACACCTTC.

The chain couples TRBV29-1 to TRBJ2-1; weak D call: TRBD1 (6 bases). Trimming took 7 bases from V and 4 from J, leaving 11 bases between them. Germline CDR1 reads SQVTM; CDR2 reads ANQGSEA. The CDR3 contains 12 residues. CDR3 amino acids: CSGWTEYNEQFF. CDR3 bases: TGCAGCGGATGGACAGAGTACAATGAGCAGTTCTTC.

This chain joins TRBV12-3 or TRBV12-4 and TRBJ2-2; 7 positions match TRBD2. The CDR3 covers 13 residues. J was trimmed by 9 bases and V by 8 bases; bases with no gene match: 9. This CDR3 reads CASLSGPARELFF. In DNA, the CDR3 is TGTGCCAGCCTTAGCGGGCCCGCCCGGGAGCTGTTTTTT.

This clone was counted only a few times. The chain joins TRBV11-1 to TRBJ2-7, with D possibly matching TRBD1 (5 bases). The germline V and J ends were trimmed by 0 bases and 4 bases, with 10 bases remaining between them. CDR3 size: 14 residues. Germline V lookup: CDR1 SGHAT, CDR2 FQDESV (reference sequence). The CDR3 coding sequence is TGTGCCAGCAGCTTAGCAGGGGCTGAGTACGAGCAGTACTTC. Its protein product is CASSLAGAEYEQYF. Complete variable domain (other parts from reference TRBV11-1 and TRBJ2-7): EAEVAQSPRYKITEKSQAVAFWCDPISGHATLYWYRQILGQGPELLVQFQDESVVDDSQLPKDRFSAERLKGVDSTLKIQPAELGDSAMYLCASSLAGAEYEQYFGPGTRLTVT.

This sequence joins TRBV6-1 and TRBJ1-1, with TRBD1 matching 8 bases. CDR3 length: 17 amino acids. After removal of 0 bases from V and 8 bases from J, the junction contained 14 bases not matched to a gene. Germline CDR1 and CDR2: MNHNS and SASEGT. CDR3 sequence: CASSEATGQGKRAEAFF. CDR3 nucleotides: TGTGCCAGCAGTGAAGCCACAGGACAGGGAAAAAGGGCAGAAGCTTTCTTT.

The chain carries TRBV2 and TRBJ2-7, with a weak D call TRBD2 (5 bases). Between the trimmed V and J ends, which lost 8 bases and 6 bases, there was a span of 14 bases. Per the germline V gene, CDR1 is SNHLY and CDR2 is FYNNEI. The CDR3 spans 12 residues. CDR3 sequence reads: CASRLAGIEQYF. CDR3 bases: TGTGCCAGCCGGCTAGCCGGGATCGAGCAGTACTTC.

CDR3 in DNA: TGTGCCAGCAGCTTAGGACAGGGCCCGACCGGGGAGCTGTTTTTT. Its protein product is CASSLGQGPTGELFF. The chain combines TRBV7-9 with TRBJ2-2; 7 bases map to TRBD1. After removal of 1 base from V and 5 bases from J, the junction contained 4 bases not matched to a gene. CDR3 length: 15 residues. From germline, CDR1 is SEHNR and CDR2 FQNEAQ (reference sequence). Full variable domain (remainder filled in from reference TRBV7-9 and TRBJ2-2): DTGVSQNPRHKITKRGQNVTFRCDPISEHNRLYWYRQTLGQGPEFLTYFQNEAQLEKSRLLSDRFSAERPKGSFSTLEIQRTEQGDSAMYLCASSLGQGPTGELFFGEGSRLTVL.

This chain connects TRBV5-1 to TRBJ1-1; D might be TRBD1 (5 bases). V was shortened by 4 bases and J by 8 bases, with 18 bases between the two germline ends. The CDR3 contains 14 residues. The V gene's germline CDR1 is SGHRS and CDR2 YFSETQ. DNA of the CDR3: TGCGCCAGCAGCCGGACACTCGAAGCCAAGGAAGCTTTCTTT. This codes for CASSRTLEAKEAFF.

The genes are TRBV9 and TRBJ1-1, with D tentatively TRBD1 (6 bases). Germline CDR1 SGDLS, CDR2 YYNGEE. This CDR3 comprises 12 residues. Trimming stripped 8 bases from V and 4 bases from J, with 12 bases between. CDR3 protein: CASPGVSTEAFF. CDR3 coding DNA: TGTGCCAGTCCAGGGGTGTCCACTGAAGCTTTCTTT. The whole variable domain, remainder taken from reference TRBV9 and TRBJ1-1, is DSGVTQTPKHLITATGQRVTLRCSPRSGDLSVYWYQQSLDQGLQFLIQYYNGEERAKGNILERFSAQQFPDLHSELNLSSLELGDSALYFCASPGVSTEAFFGQGTRLTVV.

This clone was seen only once. The chain uses TRBV5-1 and TRBJ1-5; D is uncertain. The CDR3 totals 15 residues. V was cut by 0 bases and J by 2 bases, with 9 bases left in between. From germline, CDR1 is SGHRS and CDR2 YFSETQ. The CDR3 coding sequence is TGCGCCAGCAGCTTGGCGGGGTCGGGCAATCAGCCCCAGCATTTT. Amino acid sequence: CASSLAGSGNQPQHF.